These T cell receptor beta chains were read from a single sample in a study of T cells in Graves' hyperthyroidism and ophthalmopathy. TCRdb called the multiplex PCR reads again in MiXCR, with one record for every CDR3 protein. The sample has about 700,000 distinct CDR3 sequences; 11% to 15% are singletons. The sample taken for sequencing was blood. The receptors derive from a woman younger than 30 with Graves' hyperthyroidism. CDR3s include the opening cysteine and the closing phenylalanine or tryptophan. The D gene is left open where the match is weak. Part of the rows lack a size; the others show once, few, many or a class for expanded clones.

abundance	d_gene	v_gene	j_gene	CDR3aa	CDR3nt
many	.	TRBV30	TRBJ1-2	CAWSVGGYGYTF	TGTGCCTGGAGTGTGGGCGGGTATGGCTACACCTTC
few	.	TRBV6-2/TRBV6-3	TRBJ1-2	CASSYLRDLYTF	TGTGCCAGCAGTTACCTGCGGGACCTCTACACCTTC
many	TRBD1	TRBV12-3/TRBV12-4	TRBJ2-1	CASMPGQGVFNEQFF	TGTGCCAGCATGCCGGGACAGGGCGTTTTTAATGAGCAGTTCTTC
few	TRBD2	TRBV6-1	TRBJ2-3	CASKGGSSTDTQYF	TGTGCCAGCAAGGGCGGGAGCTCAACAGATACGCAGTATTTT
.	TRBD1	TRBV5-1	TRBJ1-6	CASSWTGMSSYNSPLHF	TGCGCCAGCAGCTGGACAGGGATGAGCTCCTATAATTCACCCCTCCACTTT
.	.	TRBV11-2	TRBJ2-5	CASSPRGPKETQYF	TGTGCCAGCAGCCCTAGAGGACCGAAAGAGACCCAGTACTTC
many	.	TRBV30	TRBJ1-1	CAWSSQGWNTEAFF	TGTGCCTGGAGTAGCCAGGGGTGGAACACTGAAGCTTTCTTT
many	TRBD2	TRBV20-1	TRBJ2-7	CSASSGLSYEQYF	TGCAGTGCTAGTTCGGGACTATCCTACGAGCAGTACTTC
many	.	TRBV28	TRBJ2-7	CASSPDPASYEQYF	TGTGCCAGCAGTCCTGACCCGGCCTCCTACGAGCAGTACTTC
few	TRBD1	TRBV20-1	TRBJ1-1	CSARKDRGTEAFF	TGCAGTGCTAGAAAGGACAGGGGCACTGAAGCTTTCTTT
.	.	TRBV7-9	TRBJ1-2	CASSPGRLRLTF	TGTGCCAGCAGCCCCGGACGGTTGCGGCTCACCTTC
many	.	TRBV28	TRBJ2-7	CASSLGSAGGYEQYF	TGTGCCAGCAGTTTAGGATCAGCGGGCGGCTACGAGCAGTACTTC
few	.	TRBV28	TRBJ1-5	CASLKPRGNQPQHF	TGTGCCAGCTTAAAACCCCGAGGCAATCAGCCCCAGCATTTT
many	.	TRBV7-9	TRBJ1-1	CASQRDTEAFF	TGTGCCAGCCAGCGGGACACTGAAGCTTTCTTT
many	.	TRBV13	TRBJ1-1	CASSSKTQPEAFF	TGTGCCAGCAGCTCTAAGACCCAGCCTGAAGCTTTCTTT
many	.	TRBV6-2/TRBV6-3	TRBJ1-5	CASSYQKSAGNQPQHF	TGTGCCAGCAGTTATCAAAAATCAGCGGGCAATCAGCCCCAGCATTTT
few	.	TRBV27	TRBJ1-5	CASSPLGTYQPQHF	TGTGCCAGCAGTCCCCTGGGGACCTATCAGCCCCAGCATTTT
many	.	TRBV30	TRBJ2-7	CAWGRSGIGEQYF	TGTGCCTGGGGCCGTTCGGGCATTGGCGAGCAGTACTTC
few	.	TRBV10-3	TRBJ1-1	CAISERTDSNEAFF	TGTGCCATCAGTGAGCGGACTGACTCTAATGAAGCTTTCTTT
many	.	TRBV3-1	TRBJ1-2	CASSRTMNYGYTF	TGTGCCAGCAGCCGCACCATGAACTATGGCTACACCTTC
.	.	TRBV7-9	TRBJ1-2	CASSQGADYGYTF	TGTGCCAGCAGCCAAGGGGCGGACTATGGCTACACCTTC
.	.	TRBV11-2	TRBJ2-1	CASSLREWGLDEQFF	TGTGCCAGCAGCTTAAGGGAGTGGGGTCTCGATGAGCAGTTCTTC
.	TRBD2	TRBV7-9	TRBJ2-7	CASSLFSGTSALYEQYF	TGTGCCAGCAGCTTATTCTCAGGGACTAGCGCCCTCTACGAGCAGTACTTC
many	TRBD2	TRBV20-1	TRBJ2-3	CSFSLAGAFRSTDTQYF	TGCAGCTTCTCCCTAGCGGGAGCCTTCCGGAGCACAGATACGCAGTATTTT
many	.	TRBV7-2	TRBJ1-2	CASSLGRGAGYTF	TGTGCCAGCAGCTTAGGTCGAGGGGCGGGCTACACCTTC
many	.	TRBV3-1	TRBJ2-3	CASSHPRGITDTQYF	TGTGCCAGCAGCCACCCTCGGGGGATCACAGATACGCAGTATTTT
.	.	TRBV7-9	TRBJ1-4	CASSLSVAGNEKLFF	TGTGCCAGCAGCTTATCCGTGGCGGGTAATGAAAAACTGTTTTTT
many	TRBD1	TRBV30	TRBJ2-7	CASLRDSTYEQYF	TGTGCCTCTCTCCGGGACAGCACCTACGAGCAGTACTTC
many	TRBD1	TRBV28	TRBJ1-1	CASRGHTGANTEAFF	TGTGCCAGCAGGGGACATACAGGGGCGAACACTGAAGCTTTCTTT
.	.	TRBV19	TRBJ2-1	CASVATYEQFF	TGTGCCAGCGTTGCAACCTACGAGCAGTTCTTC
.	TRBD1	TRBV28	TRBJ2-7	CASRMDRGSDEQYF	TGTGCCAGCAGAATGGACAGGGGATCTGACGAGCAGTACTTC
.	TRBD2	TRBV19	TRBJ2-7	CASSFSRTRSYEQYF	TGTGCCAGTAGTTTCTCCCGGACTAGAAGCTACGAGCAGTACTTC
many	.	TRBV29-1	TRBJ2-3	CSVDGAPSTDTQYF	TGCAGCGTTGATGGAGCCCCGAGCACAGATACGCAGTATTTT
many	.	TRBV12-3/TRBV12-4	TRBJ2-3	CASSLNRVSGTDTQYF	TGTGCCAGCAGTTTAAACAGGGTATCGGGCACAGATACGCAGTATTTT
.	.	TRBV11-2	TRBJ1-6	CASSYGGYPYNSPLHF	TGTGCCAGCAGCTACGGGGGCTATCCATATAATTCACCCCTCCACTTT
.	.	TRBV6-2/TRBV6-3	TRBJ2-2	CASSYSENTGELFF	TGTGCCAGCAGTTACTCGGAAAATACCGGGGAGCTGTTTTTT
.	.	TRBV6-5	TRBJ2-1	CASSYRIATSSANEQFF	TGTGCCAGCAGTTACAGGATCGCGACTAGTTCTGCCAATGAGCAGTTCTTC
.	TRBD2	TRBV14	TRBJ2-3	CASSHQGGLAGVSTDTQYF	TGTGCCAGCAGCCACCAAGGAGGCCTAGCGGGAGTGAGCACAGATACGCAGTATTTT
many	.	TRBV20-1	TRBJ2-7	CSASSRDRYEQYF	TGCAGTGCTAGTAGCAGGGACCGCTACGAGCAGTACTTC
few	.	TRBV4-3	TRBJ2-3	CASSQERQFHTDTQYF	TGCGCCAGCAGCCAAGAGCGACAGTTCCACACAGATACGCAGTATTTT
many	.	TRBV18	TRBJ2-5	CASSPRTGAQETQYF	TGTGCCAGCTCACCCCGAACGGGTGCCCAGGAGACCCAGTACTTC
.	.	TRBV12-3/TRBV12-4	TRBJ1-5	CASSPSRGGTYSNQPQHF	TGTGCCAGCAGTCCCTCAAGGGGGGGCACCTATAGCAATCAGCCCCAGCATTTT
many	TRBD2	TRBV6-1	TRBJ2-5	CASRAGRALAETQYF	TGTGCCAGCAGGGCAGGGAGGGCCCTGGCGGAGACCCAGTACTTC
.	TRBD1	TRBV7-2	TRBJ2-1	CASSLQGAVSSYNEQFF	TGTGCCAGCAGCTTACAGGGGGCCGTGAGCTCCTACAATGAGCAGTTCTTC
.	.	TRBV24-1	TRBJ1-2	CATSDSRDPYYGYTF	TGTGCCACCAGTGATTCCAGGGATCCTTACTATGGCTACACCTTC
few	TRBD1	TRBV4-1	TRBJ1-3	CASSQERGPSSGNTIYF	TGCGCCAGCAGCCAAGAAAGGGGGCCGAGCTCTGGAAACACCATATATTTT
many	.	TRBV5-8	TRBJ2-7	CASSVQAFYEQYF	TGTGCCAGCAGCGTACAGGCGTTCTACGAGCAGTACTTC
.	.	TRBV24-1	TRBJ2-2	CATSDLPAGELFF	TGTGCCACCAGTGATTTGCCAGCCGGGGAGCTGTTTTTT
many	.	TRBV28	TRBJ2-1	CASSLPRYRGRGNEQFF	TGTGCCAGCAGTTTACCGCGGTATAGGGGAAGGGGCAATGAGCAGTTCTTC